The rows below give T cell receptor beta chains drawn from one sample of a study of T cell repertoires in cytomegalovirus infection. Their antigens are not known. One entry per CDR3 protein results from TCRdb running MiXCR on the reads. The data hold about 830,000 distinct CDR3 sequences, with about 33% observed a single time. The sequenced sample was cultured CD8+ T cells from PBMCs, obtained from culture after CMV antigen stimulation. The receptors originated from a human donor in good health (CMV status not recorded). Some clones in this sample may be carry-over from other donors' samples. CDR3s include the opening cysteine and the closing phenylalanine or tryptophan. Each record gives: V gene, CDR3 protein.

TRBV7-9 CASSPGSGYEQYF
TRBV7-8 CASIGGRLVGEQYF
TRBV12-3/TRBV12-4 CASSPGSPAIYGYTF
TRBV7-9 CASSKDRDRGTGELFF
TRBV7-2 CASKWTGTSYEQYF
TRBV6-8 CASSHGLAGGLDETQYF
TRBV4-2 CASSQAAVLATDIQYF
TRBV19 CASSMGGNQPQHF
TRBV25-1 CASSEGGEQYF
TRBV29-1 CSVRHRGQVGTEAFF
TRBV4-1 CAGSQVVGGDTEAFF
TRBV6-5 CASSYGGTGYDEQFF
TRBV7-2 CASSPPGQYGTGELFF
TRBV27 CASSPEAGTGVWMETQYF
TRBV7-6 CASSVEGGFNNEQFF
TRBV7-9 CASSLIGGTGANVLTF
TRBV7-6 CASSLGGLLYEQYF
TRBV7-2 CASSYGSGTQYF
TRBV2 CASSEYRDSTDTQYF
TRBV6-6 CASNTGQGARYGYTF
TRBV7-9 CASSPRVYEQYF
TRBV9 CASSLSGRHTDTQYF
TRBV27 CASSLSRTRYEQYF
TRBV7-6 CASSLDARSVGDQPQHF
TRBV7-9 CASSPPSFGTNEKLFF
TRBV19 CASSIGRSNQPQHF
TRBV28 CASSLFSGGVLSDTQYF
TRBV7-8 CASSLEPGSNEQFF
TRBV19 CASADLGNTEAFF
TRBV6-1 CASSEMGGDTQYF
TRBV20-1 CSARTEGILELWDTEAFF
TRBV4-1 CASSQTQGAGNEQFF
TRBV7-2 CASSLGRQGAHTEAFF
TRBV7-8 CASREAGGKNYGYTF
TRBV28 CASSLLTDPSNQPQHF
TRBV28 CASSLGFSSGGTNEQFF
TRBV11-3 CASSSGPENTEAFF
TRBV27 CASSLRQGVDFF